This T cell receptor (beta chain) was captured by sequencing in a study of T cells in Graves' hyperthyroidism and ophthalmopathy (dated by TCRdb to between 2017 and 2020). Context from the whole study: Peripheral blood samples were taken at the time of initial diagnosis, prior to any treatment. For training and testing, the 100 or so patients in the discovery cohort were randomly divided in a 7:3 ratio. To identify TCR V-J signatures that set the groups apart, the researchers used a discovery cohort of about a hundred patients, made up of roughly 40 with Graves' ophthalmopathy and 57 with stable Graves' hyperthyroidism. Prospective prediction of ophthalmopathy was tested in an independent validation cohort of some 19 hyperthyroidism patients and around 16 patients who later progressed to ophthalmopathy. In addition, the study compared T-cell repertoires in thyroid tissue and in blood from over 5 Graves' hyperthyroidism patients. After sampling, hyperthyroidism patients received methimazole starting at 30 mg daily, and ophthalmopathy patients received high-dose intravenous methylprednisolone. According to the paper, TCR Vbeta CDR3 sequencing was carried out on some 130 peripheral blood samples, which came from more than 40 ophthalmopathy, under 80 hyperthyroidism and approximately 17 progressor patients. What the work shows at the level of the full study, not this receptor alone: No statistical method was used to fix the sample size in advance, and group allocation was not hidden from the investigators. During validation, the model predicted progression to ophthalmopathy a median of about 6.5 months ahead of onset, with more than 60% sensitivity and around 72% specificity. Most expanded thyroid clonotypes (frequency above 0.001) were also detected in blood, a finding suggesting that blood repertoires may reflect thyroid immune responses. A 13 V-J signature model separated ophthalmopathy from stable hyperthyroidism, with 87.88% sensitivity and roughly 84% specificity in cross-validation and 80%/75% in testing.

Its CDR3 holds 15 amino acids, cysteine through phenylalanine. Only the CDR3 region is kept as DNA, spanning 45 bases read in frame from base 1. The germline V gene provides CDR1 MNHNS and CDR2 SASEGT. Deletion took 2 bases off V and 0 bases off J, with a span of 9 bases between the germline ends. Stable Graves' hyperthyroidism was defined as the absence of progression to ophthalmopathy over 18 months of follow-up. Hyperthyroidism patients were newly diagnosed, had a disease duration of under 2 months, and were aged 18 to 65 years. Patients with uncontrolled infections, other autoimmune diseases, pregnancy or lactation were excluded. Diagnoses relied on clinical symptoms, serum thyroxine and TRAb, thyroid ultrasound and orbital computed tomography. PBMCs were isolated from approximately 10 ml of fresh peripheral blood by Ficoll-Paque density gradient centrifugation. Trizol reagent was used to extract total RNA, and RNA quality was then checked on an Agilent 2100 Bioanalyzer.

Amplification of TCR beta CDR3 regions was carried out from RNA transcripts. For the first round of RT-PCR on the TCR CDR3, the HTBI primer set was used together with the Qiagen OneStep RT-PCR kit. The libraries were constructed in a second round of multiplex PCR and then size-selected and purified. The libraries were sequenced on an Illumina HiSeq2000 using paired-end 100 bp reads. The authors processed their data as follows. SOAPnuke was used to process the raw data, throwing out any read that contained adapters or uncalled bases, had a mean Phred below 15, or lacked an exact constant-primer or identifier match. High-quality paired reads were merged with COPE v1.2.5, and unique nucleotide sequences were defined as clonotypes. Clonotypes were aligned to IMGT TRBV, TRBD and TRBJ reference segments using MiTCR v1.1. The analysis included only V-J combinations with a frequency above 0.0001, which together covered over 98% of the repertoires. The TCS score was defined as F50 (clonal expansion) divided by E x V (chaos), with BLOSUM62-based TCRdist calculated between CDR3 peptides within each V-J. Welch's t-statistics and random forest reduced fewer than 600 V-J features to 13, which were used in a naive Bayes classifier (R e1071). The public reads were quality trimmed at Q25 with fastp and then assembled into clones with MiXCR by TCRdb, keeping productive beta chains. Rows are combined by CDR3 protein, so each entry shows the most common genes and DNA. TCRdb's processing, not the authors', yielded these V and J calls. The sample profile shows approximately 200,000 distinct CDR3 sequences; around 17% of them were found once. The ten top clones hold around 47% of the sample.

This clonotype was observed a few times. Its antigen has not been determined. No base qualities exist here, and no much larger clone lies one base off it. The rearranged segments are TRBV6-1 and TRBJ2-3, with the identity of the D gene unclear. Sequenced material: blood. The sequence was obtained from a middle-aged man with Graves' hyperthyroidism. At the DNA level, the sequence is TGTGCCAGCAGTGAATCGTGGATAAGCACAGATACGCAGTATTTT. Translation gives CASSESWISTDTQYF.